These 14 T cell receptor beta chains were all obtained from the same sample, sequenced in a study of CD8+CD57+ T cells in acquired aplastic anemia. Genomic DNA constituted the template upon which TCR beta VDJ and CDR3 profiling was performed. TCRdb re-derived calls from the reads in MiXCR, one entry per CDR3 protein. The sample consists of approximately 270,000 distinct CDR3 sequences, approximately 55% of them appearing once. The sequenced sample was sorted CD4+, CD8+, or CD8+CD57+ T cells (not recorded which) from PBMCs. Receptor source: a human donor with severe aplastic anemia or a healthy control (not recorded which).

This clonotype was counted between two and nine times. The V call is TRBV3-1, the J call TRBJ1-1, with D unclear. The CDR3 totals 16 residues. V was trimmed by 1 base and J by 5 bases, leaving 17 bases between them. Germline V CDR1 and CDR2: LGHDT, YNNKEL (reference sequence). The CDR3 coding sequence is TGTGCCAGCAGCCAAGTAAGCCGCACAATGGGGACTGAAGCTTTCTTT. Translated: CASSQVSRTMGTEAFF. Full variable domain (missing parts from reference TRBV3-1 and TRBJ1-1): DTAVSQTPKYLVTQMGNDKSIKCEQNLGHDTMYWYKQDSKKFLKIMFSYNNKELIINETVPNRFSPKSPDKAHLNLHINSLELGDSAVYFCASSQVSRTMGTEAFFGQGTRLTVV.

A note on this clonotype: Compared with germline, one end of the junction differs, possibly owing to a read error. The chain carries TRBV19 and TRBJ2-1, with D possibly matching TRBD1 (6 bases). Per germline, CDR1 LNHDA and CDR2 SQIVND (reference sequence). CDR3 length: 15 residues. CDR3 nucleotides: TGTGCCAGTAGTGAAGGACAGCACCCCTACAATGAGCAGCTCTTC. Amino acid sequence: CASSEGQHPYNEQLF. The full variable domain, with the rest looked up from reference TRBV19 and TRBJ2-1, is DGGITQSPKYLFRKEGQNVTLSCEQNLNHDAMYWYRQDPGQGLRLIYYSQIVNDFQKGDIAEGYSVSREKKESFPLTVTSAQKNPTAFYLCASSEGQHPYNEQLFGPGTRLTVL.

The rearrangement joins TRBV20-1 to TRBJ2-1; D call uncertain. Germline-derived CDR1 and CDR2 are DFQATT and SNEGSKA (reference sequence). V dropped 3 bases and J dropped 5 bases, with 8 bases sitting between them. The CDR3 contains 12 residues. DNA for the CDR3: TGCAGTGCTAGTGGTCCAAACAATGAGCAGTTCTTC. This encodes CSASGPNNEQFF.

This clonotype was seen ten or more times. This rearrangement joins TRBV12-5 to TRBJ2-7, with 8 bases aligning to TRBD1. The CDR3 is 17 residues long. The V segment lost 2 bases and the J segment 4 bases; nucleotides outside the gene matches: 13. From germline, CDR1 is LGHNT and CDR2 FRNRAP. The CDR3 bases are TGTGCTAGTGGTTTGTCCGGATCTCGGGACAGGAGATACGAGCAGTACTTC. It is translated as CASGLSGSRDRRYEQYF. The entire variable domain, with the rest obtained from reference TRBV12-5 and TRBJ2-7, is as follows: DARVTQTPRHKVTEMGQEVTMRCQPILGHNTVFWYRQTMMQGLELLAYFRNRAPLDDSGMPKDRFSAEMPDATLATLKIQPSEPRDSAVYFCASGLSGSRDRRYEQYFGPGTRLTVT.

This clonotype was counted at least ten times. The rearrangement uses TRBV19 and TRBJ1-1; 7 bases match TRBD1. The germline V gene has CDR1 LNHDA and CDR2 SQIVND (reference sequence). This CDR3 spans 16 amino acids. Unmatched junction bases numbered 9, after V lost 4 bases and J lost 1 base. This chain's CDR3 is CASSRRGGAGNTEAFF. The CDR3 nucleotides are TGTGCCAGTAGTAGAAGAGGGGGCGCAGGGAACACTGAAGCTTTCTTT.

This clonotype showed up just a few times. The CDR3 loop reads CASSGGYEQYF. The CDR3 nucleotides read TGTGCCAGCAGTGGCGGATACGAGCAGTACTTC. The rearrangement uses TRBV2 and TRBJ2-7; D unclear. Germline CDR1 reads SNHLY; CDR2 reads FYNNEI. The CDR3 has 11 amino acids. Trimming took 4 bases from V and 4 from J, leaving 5 bases between them.

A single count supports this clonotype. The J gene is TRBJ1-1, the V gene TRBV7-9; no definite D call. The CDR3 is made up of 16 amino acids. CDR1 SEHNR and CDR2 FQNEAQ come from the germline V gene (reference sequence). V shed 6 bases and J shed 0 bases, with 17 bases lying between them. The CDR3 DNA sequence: TGTGCCAGCAGTCTAGCGATGTCGGGGATGAACACTGAAGCTTTCTTT. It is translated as CASSLAMSGMNTEAFF.

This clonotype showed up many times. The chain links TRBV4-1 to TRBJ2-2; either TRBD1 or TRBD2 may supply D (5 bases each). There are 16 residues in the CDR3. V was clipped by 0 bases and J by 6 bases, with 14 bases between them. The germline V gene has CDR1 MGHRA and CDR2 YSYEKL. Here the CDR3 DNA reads TGCGCCAGCAGCCAAGATTTCGGTTGGGGGTCCGGGGAGCTGTTTTTT. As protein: CASSQDFGWGSGELFF.

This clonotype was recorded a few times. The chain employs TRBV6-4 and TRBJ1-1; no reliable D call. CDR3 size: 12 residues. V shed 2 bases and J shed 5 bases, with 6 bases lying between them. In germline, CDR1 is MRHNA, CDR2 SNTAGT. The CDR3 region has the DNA TGTGCCAGCAGTGACGGAAAGACTGAAGCTTTCTTT. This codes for CASSDGKTEAFF.

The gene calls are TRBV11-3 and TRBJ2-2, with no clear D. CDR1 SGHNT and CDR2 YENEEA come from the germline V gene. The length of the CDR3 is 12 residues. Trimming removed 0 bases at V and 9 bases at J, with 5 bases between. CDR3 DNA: TGTGCCAGCAGCTTAGATGCGAGGGAGCTGTTTTTT. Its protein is CASSLDARELFF.

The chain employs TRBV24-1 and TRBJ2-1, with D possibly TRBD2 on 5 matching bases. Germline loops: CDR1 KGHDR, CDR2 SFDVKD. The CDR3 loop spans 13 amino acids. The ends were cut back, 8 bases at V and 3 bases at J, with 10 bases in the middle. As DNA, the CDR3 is TGTGCCACCACTAGCCCCCTCTACAATGAGCAGTTCTTC. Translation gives CATTSPLYNEQFF.

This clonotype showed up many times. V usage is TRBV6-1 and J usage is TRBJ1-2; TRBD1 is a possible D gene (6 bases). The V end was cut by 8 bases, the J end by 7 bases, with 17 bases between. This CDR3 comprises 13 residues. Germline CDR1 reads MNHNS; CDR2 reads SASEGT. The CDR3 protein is CASRDNFMSGYTF. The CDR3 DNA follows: TGTGCCAGCCGGGACAACTTCATGAGTGGCTACACCTTC.

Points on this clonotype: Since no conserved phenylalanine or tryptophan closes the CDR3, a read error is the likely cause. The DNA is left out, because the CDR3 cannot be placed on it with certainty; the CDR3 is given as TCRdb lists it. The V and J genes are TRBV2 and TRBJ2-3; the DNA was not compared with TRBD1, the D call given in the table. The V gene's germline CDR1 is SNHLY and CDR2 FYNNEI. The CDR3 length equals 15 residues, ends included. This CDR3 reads CASSSGGGEADTQCL.

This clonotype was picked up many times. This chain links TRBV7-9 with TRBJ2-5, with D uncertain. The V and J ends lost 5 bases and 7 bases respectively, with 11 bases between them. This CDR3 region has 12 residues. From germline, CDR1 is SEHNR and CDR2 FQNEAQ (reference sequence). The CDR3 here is CASSPPPGTQYF. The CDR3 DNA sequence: TGTGCCAGCAGCCCCCCGCCGGGGACCCAGTACTTC. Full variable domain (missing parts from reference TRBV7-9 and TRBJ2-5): DTGVSQNPRHKITKRGQNVTFRCDPISEHNRLYWYRQTLGQGPEFLTYFQNEAQLEKSRLLSDRFSAERPKGSFSTLEIQRTEQGDSAMYLCASSPPPGTQYFGPGTRLLVL.